What follows describes a single T cell receptor (beta chain). The entry originates in a study of blood T cell repertoires in COVID-19. On the study more broadly: Whether acute or convalescent, the COVID-19 samples came from the United States, Italy and Spain. PBMCs, B-cell-depleted T cells, or T cells were the source of the cDNA or gDNA that made up the material.

As handled by the study authors: Reference gene primer amplification gave nucleated cell count estimates. The data were produced by immunoSEQ multiplex PCR, yet TCRdb's version contains in-frame clones alone and is incomplete. V, J and clone size derive from that table, while D and trimming were established from the DNA sequence. The sample yields 65,000 to 85,000 clones, around 89% seen once. CDR1 is MNHEY and CDR2 is SMNVEV in the germline V gene (reference sequence). V was cut by 6 bases and J by 9 bases, with 18 bases left in between. The CDR3 has 14 amino acids. The sequence was collected from a human donor in a cohort sampled during active COVID-19. Sequencing input: peripheral blood. This sequence joins TRBV27 and TRBJ1-5, with TRBD1 as a possible D gene (6 bases). This chain's CDR3 is CASSPTGTRVPQHF. For the CDR3, the DNA is TGTGCCAGCAGCCCTACAGGGACAAGGGTGCCCCAGCATTTT.